This record looks at one TCR beta chain sequence and its context. The record originates from a study of control samples from healthy donors and cancer patients. The V gene end was trimmed by 8 bases and the J gene end by 1 base; junction bases not matched to a gene: 4. Per germline, CDR1 SQVTM and CDR2 ANQGSEA. CDR3 size: 13 residues. Some clones are missing from TCRdb's copy, which holds only in-frame ones; the method was immunoSEQ multiplex PCR. The sample lists roughly 89,000 clones, about nine tenths seen once, with 15% to 20% in the top ten. The specimen was blood. The receptor was derived from a man aged 50 or older in good health. The chain recombines TRBV29-1 with TRBJ1-1, with 10 bases that match TRBD1. CDR3 residues: CSSRDRGNTEAFF. The DNA of the CDR3 is TGCAGCTCCCGGGACAGGGGGAACACTGAAGCTTTCTTT.